This T cell receptor beta chain was sequenced in a study of blood T cell repertoires in COVID-19. Whole-study context: COVID-19 samples from acute and convalescent phases originated in the United States, Italy and Spain.

TCRdb's copy holds only in-frame clones and misses some; the assay was immunoSEQ multiplex PCR. The sample includes some 16,000 clones, roughly four fifths seen only once; the top ten take 20% to 25%. CDR3 size: 14 residues. Germline trimming cut 3 bases from V and 7 bases from J; bases unmatched to any gene: 4. Germline loops: CDR1 MNHEY, CDR2 SMNVEV (reference sequence). The chain is built from TRBV27 and TRBJ2-2; 8 bases align to TRBD1. The sample was peripheral blood. This TCR derives from an elderly man with active COVID-19. CDR3 region: CASSFQGADGELFF. The CDR3 DNA follows: TGTGCCAGCAGTTTCCAGGGGGCCGACGGGGAGCTGTTTTTT.